This entry is about one TCR beta chain. The assay was immunoSEQ multiplex PCR, and TCRdb's table has in-frame clones only and misses some. Of more than 65,000 clones detected, 82% appear once; the ten largest clones hold around 9.7%. V dropped 3 bases and J dropped 4; count of bases not matched to a gene: 2. This CDR3 region has 14 residues. Germline lookup yields CDR1 SGHTA and CDR2 FQGNSA. This specimen comes from a study of blood T cell repertoires in COVID-19. This chain connects TRBV7-2 to TRBJ1-2; 10 bases match TRBD1. Input material: peripheral blood. This receptor was obtained from a woman older than 75 with acute or convalescent COVID-19. The CDR3 sequence is CASSLTGGGYGYTF. CDR3 DNA: TGTGCCAGCAGCTTGACAGGGGGCGGCTATGGCTACACCTTC.